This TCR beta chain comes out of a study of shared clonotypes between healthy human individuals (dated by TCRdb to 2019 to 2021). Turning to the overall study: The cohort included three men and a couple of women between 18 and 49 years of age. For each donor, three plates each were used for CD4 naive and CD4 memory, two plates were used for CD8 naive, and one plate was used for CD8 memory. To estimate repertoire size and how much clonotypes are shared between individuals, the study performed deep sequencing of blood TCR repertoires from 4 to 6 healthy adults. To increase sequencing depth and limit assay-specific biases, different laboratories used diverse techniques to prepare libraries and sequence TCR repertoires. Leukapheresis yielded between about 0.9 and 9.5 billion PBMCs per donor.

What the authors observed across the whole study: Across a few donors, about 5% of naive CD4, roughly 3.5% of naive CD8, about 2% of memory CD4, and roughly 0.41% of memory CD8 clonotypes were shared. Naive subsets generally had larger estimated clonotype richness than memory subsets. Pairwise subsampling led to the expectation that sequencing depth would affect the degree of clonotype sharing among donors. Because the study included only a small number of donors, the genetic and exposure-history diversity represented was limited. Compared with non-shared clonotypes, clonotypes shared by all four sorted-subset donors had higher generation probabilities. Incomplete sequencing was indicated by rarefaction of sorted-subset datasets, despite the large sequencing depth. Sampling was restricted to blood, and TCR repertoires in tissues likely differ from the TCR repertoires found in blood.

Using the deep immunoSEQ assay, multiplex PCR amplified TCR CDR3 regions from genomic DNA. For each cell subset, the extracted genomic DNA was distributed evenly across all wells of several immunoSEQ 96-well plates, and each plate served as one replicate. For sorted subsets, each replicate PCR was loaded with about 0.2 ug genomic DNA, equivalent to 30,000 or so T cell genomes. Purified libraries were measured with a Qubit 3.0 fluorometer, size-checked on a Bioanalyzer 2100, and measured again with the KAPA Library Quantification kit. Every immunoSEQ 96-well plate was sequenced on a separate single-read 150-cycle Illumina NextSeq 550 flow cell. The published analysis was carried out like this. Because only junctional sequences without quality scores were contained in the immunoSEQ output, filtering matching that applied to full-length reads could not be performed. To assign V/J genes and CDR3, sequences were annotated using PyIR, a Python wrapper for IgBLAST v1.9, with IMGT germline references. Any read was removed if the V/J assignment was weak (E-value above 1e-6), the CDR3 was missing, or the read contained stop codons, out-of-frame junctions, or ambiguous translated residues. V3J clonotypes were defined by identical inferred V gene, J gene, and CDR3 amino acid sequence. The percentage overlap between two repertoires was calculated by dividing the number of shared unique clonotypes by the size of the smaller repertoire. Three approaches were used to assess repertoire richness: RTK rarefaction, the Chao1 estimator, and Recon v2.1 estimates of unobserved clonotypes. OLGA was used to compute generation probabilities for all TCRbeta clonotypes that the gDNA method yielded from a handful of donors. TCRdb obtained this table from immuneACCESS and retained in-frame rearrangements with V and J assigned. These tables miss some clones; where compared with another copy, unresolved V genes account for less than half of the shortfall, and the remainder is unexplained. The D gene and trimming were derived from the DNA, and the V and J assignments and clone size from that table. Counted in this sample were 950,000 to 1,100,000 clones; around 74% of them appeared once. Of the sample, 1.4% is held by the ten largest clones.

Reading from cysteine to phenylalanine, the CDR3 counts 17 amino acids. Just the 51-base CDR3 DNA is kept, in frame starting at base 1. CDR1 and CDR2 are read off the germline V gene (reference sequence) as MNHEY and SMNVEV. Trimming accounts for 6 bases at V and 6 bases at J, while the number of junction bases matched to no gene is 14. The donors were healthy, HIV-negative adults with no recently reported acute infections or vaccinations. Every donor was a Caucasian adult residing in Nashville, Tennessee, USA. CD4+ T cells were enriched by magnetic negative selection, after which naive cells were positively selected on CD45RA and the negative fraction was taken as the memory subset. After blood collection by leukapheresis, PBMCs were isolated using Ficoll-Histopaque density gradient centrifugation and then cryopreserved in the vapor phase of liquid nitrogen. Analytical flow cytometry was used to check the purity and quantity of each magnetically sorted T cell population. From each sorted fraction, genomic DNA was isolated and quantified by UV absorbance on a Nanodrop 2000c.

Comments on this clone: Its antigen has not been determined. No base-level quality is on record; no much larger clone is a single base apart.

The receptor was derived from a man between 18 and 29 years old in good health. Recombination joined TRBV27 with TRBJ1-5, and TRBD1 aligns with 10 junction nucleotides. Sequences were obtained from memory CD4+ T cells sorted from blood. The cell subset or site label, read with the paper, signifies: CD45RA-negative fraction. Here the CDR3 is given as CASRGLTGGYLSQPQHF. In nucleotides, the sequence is TGTGCCAGCAGGGGCCTGACAGGGGGCTATTTGAGTCAGCCCCAGCATTTT.